Only a few counts were recorded for the clone carrying this T cell receptor (beta chain). V lost 4 bases, J lost 1 base, and 4 bases lay in between. Looked up from germline, CDR1 is GTSNPN and CDR2 is SVGIG (reference sequence). The CDR3 sequence is 11 residues long. Extracted from the samples, RNA was reverse transcribed into cDNA to serve as the sequencing template. Assay: immunoSEQ multiplex PCR; the TCRdb copy retains only in-frame clones and omits some. The table includes 180,000 or so clones, 53% detected once. This sample stems from a study of CD8+ T cells in alopecia areata. As to treatment: oral pan-JAK inhibitor, 5-10 mg twice daily.

The sequences come from CD8+ T cells sorted from blood, collected at week 24, from a patient treated with tofacitinib. This sequence originates from a human donor with alopecia areata. The genes are TRBV30 and TRBJ1-1; D gene ambiguous. CDR3 bases: TGTGCCTGGATGGGGAACACTGAAGCTTTCTTT. This encodes CAWMGNTEAFF. Full variable domain (remainder filled in from reference TRBV30 and TRBJ1-1): SQTIHQWPATLVQPVGSPLSLECTVEGTSNPNLYWYRQAAGRGLQLLFYSVGIGQISSEVPQNLSASRPQDRQFILSSKKLLLSDSGFYLCAWMGNTEAFFGQGTRLTVV.